This entry features one TCR beta chain sequence. Its target is unknown. These data are taken from a study of cytomegalovirus exposure and HLA in healthy donors. Amplification used 60 Vbeta primers and 13 Jbeta primers. Profiling relied on immunoSEQ multiplex PCR, and the TCRdb table lists in-frame clones only, not all of them. The table records about 68,000 clones, roughly four fifths of them present only once. Germline V gene data show CDR1 as SGHTA and CDR2 as FQGNSA. The germline V and J ends were trimmed by 5 bases and 2 bases, with 12 bases remaining between them. CDR3 length: 14 amino acids. Study results and limitations: The number of N-insertions in an Asian-associated ancestry cluster was reportedly below the 666-donor mean in a later analysis. TCR beta sequences reportedly predicted the HLA-A and HLA-B alleles of most subjects accurately. HLA restriction was apparent for most CMV-associated TCR beta chains in a later analysis. It was about 150 TCR beta chains that were listed as cytomegalovirus-associated.

This chain links TRBV7-2 with TRBJ2-5; possible D gene TRBD1, 6 bases. This clonotype was sampled from a human donor in good health. The sequencing sample was made of PBMCs. DNA of the CDR3: TGTGCCAGCAGCCTACAGGGTTCTCAAGAGACCCAGTACTTC. Residues: CASSLQGSQETQYF.